A single sample gave rise to the 23 T cell receptor beta chains below, sequenced in a study of T-cell memory formation after mild COVID-19 (dated by TCRdb to about 2021). Library prep was done by 5' RACE. These reads were obtained on an Illumina NovaSeq 6000. Starting from the raw public reads, TCRdb applied fastp trimming at Q25, assembled clones with MiXCR and retained in-frame beta chains. Under each unique CDR3 protein, matching rows form one entry showing the most common genes and DNA. This sample holds roughly 380,000 distinct CDR3 sequences; over 25% were observed only once. In total, the top ten clones hold roughly 14% of the sample. The sequencing input was PBMCs or a T cell subset sorted from them (not recorded which). All receptors come from an adult woman who had mild COVID-19 (a few samples of this study predate the infection). The sample titles of this study are shuffled in the database, so cell type and time point are left out; the donor was told from shared clones.

This chain uses TRBV5-1 with TRBJ1-2, with no clear D. This CDR3 has 14 amino acids. The V gene lost 3 bases and the J gene lost 3 bases, with 12 bases spanning the gap. CDR1 and CDR2 (germline): SGHRS, YFSETQ. CDR3 bases: TGCGCCAGCAGCTGGGTGGGCGCAGACTATGGCTACACCTTC. Translated, it gives CASSWVGADYGYTF.

J is TRBJ2-7 and V is TRBV19; 10 positions match TRBD1. V was pared by 1 base and J by 5 bases, with 2 bases of the junction left unmatched. Germline lookup yields CDR1 LNHDA and CDR2 SQIVND (reference sequence). This CDR3 contains 14 residues. CDR3 amino acids: CASSIGGQGNEQYF. The CDR3 DNA follows: TGTGCCAGTAGTATAGGGGGACAGGGGAACGAGCAGTACTTC.

The rearrangement uses TRBV4-1 and TRBJ2-7, with D possibly TRBD1 on 5 matching bases. The CDR3 extends over 14 amino acids. Per germline, CDR1 MGHRA and CDR2 YSYEKL. V was trimmed by 4 bases and J by 4 bases, leaving 14 bases between them. The CDR3 nucleotides read TGCGCCAGCAGCCGGACACTTACAAATTACGAGCAGTACTTC. As protein: CASSRTLTNYEQYF.

Only a few counts were recorded for this clonotype. V and J are TRBV15 and TRBJ2-3, with D uncertain. CDR3 size: 11 residues. The V end was cut by 3 bases, the J end by 6 bases, with 4 bases between. The V gene's germline CDR1 is LNHNV and CDR2 YYDKDF (reference sequence). The CDR3 DNA is TGTGCCACCAGCAGGCGGGATACGCAGTATTTT. The encoded protein is CATSRRDTQYF.

This chain uses TRBV5-1 with TRBJ2-2; no definite D call. Germline CDR1 reads SGHRS; CDR2 reads YFSETQ. This CDR3 comprises 13 residues. Trimming cost V 2 bases and J 1 base, with 3 bases left between them. CDR3 in DNA: TGCGCCAGCAGCTTCAAGAACACCGGGGAGCTGTTTTTT. Translated, it gives CASSFKNTGELFF. Full variable domain (missing parts from reference TRBV5-1 and TRBJ2-2): KAGVTQTPRYLIKTRGQQVTLSCSPISGHRSVSWYQQTPGQGLQFLFEYFSETQRNKGNFPGRFSGRQFSNSRSEMNVSTLELGDSALYLCASSFKNTGELFFGEGSRLTVL.

J is TRBJ2-3 and V is TRBV5-4; 10 bases map to TRBD2. Germline lookup yields CDR1 SGHNT and CDR2 YYREEE (reference sequence). The length of the CDR3 is 13 residues. The junction had 0 bases not matched to a gene; V was cut back by 2 bases and J by 6 bases. CDR3 protein: CASSFSGGDTQYF. In DNA, the CDR3 is TGTGCCAGCAGCTTTAGCGGGGGGGATACGCAGTATTTT. Combining the CDR3 with reference TRBV5-4 and TRBJ2-3 gives the whole variable domain ETGVTQSPTHLIKTRGQQVTLRCSSQSGHNTVSWYQQALGQGPQFIFQYYREEENGRGNFPPRFSGLQFPNYSSELNVNALELDDSALYLCASSFSGGDTQYFGPGTRLTVL.

The V and J genes are TRBV6-2 or TRBV6-3 and TRBJ2-1; 9 nucleotides align to TRBD1. The CDR3 is 14 residues long. Germline CDR1 is MNHEY and CDR2 is SVGEGT. With 11 bases clipped from V and 6 bases from J, the junction kept 11 bases outside the gene matches. The CDR3 here is CAAIRGTGFNEQFF. The CDR3 DNA follows: TGTGCCGCCATTCGCGGGACAGGGTTCAATGAGCAGTTCTTC.

V and J are TRBV6-1 and TRBJ2-1; perhaps TRBD2 as D (7 bases). Germline V CDR1 and CDR2: MNHNS, SASEGT. V gave up 7 bases and J gave up 4 bases, with 11 bases separating them. The CDR3 is 13 residues long. The CDR3 nucleotides are TGTGCCAGCACACGGGGGGCATACAATGAGCAGTTCTTC. It yields the protein CASTRGAYNEQFF.

The V gene is TRBV15, the J gene TRBJ1-1; TRBD1 matches at 7 bases. Trimming removed 5 bases from V and 2 bases from J; junction bases left unmatched: 2. Germline CDR1 LNHNV, CDR2 YYDKDF (reference sequence). CDR3 size: 13 residues. DNA of the CDR3: TGTGCCACCAGCGACAGGGAAAACACTGAAGCTTTCTTT. Its translation: CATSDRENTEAFF. Using reference TRBV15 and TRBJ1-1 for the parts outside the CDR3, the full variable domain is DAMVIQNPRYQVTQFGKPVTLSCSQTLNHNVMYWYQQKSSQAPKLLFHYYDKDFNNEADTPDNFQSRRPNTSFCFLDIRSPGLGDTAMYLCATSDRENTEAFFGQGTRLTVV.

The genes are TRBV3-1 and TRBJ2-1; D not resolved. V lost 0 bases and J lost 8, with 14 bases in between. The CDR3 spans 15 residues. Germline V CDR1 and CDR2: LGHDT, YNNKEL (reference sequence). The CDR3 here is CASSQDSGQDHEQFF. CDR3 bases: TGTGCCAGCAGCCAAGATTCGGGCCAGGACCATGAGCAGTTCTTC.

As regards this clonotype: Its ends do not fully match the called genes, so a read error is possible. V usage is TRBV4-2 and J usage is TRBJ1-5; D unclear. Germline lookup yields CDR1 LGHNA and CDR2 YNFKEQ. This CDR3 is built from 15 residues. CDR3 loop: CASSEDWESNQPQHF. Here the CDR3 DNA reads TGTGCCAGCAGCGAAGATTGGGAGAGCAATCAGCCCCAGCATTTT.

This chain uses TRBV7-3 with TRBJ2-3; D not certain. In germline, CDR1 is SGHTA, CDR2 FQGTGA. The V gene lost 5 bases and the J gene lost 1 base, with 10 bases spanning the gap. The CDR3 runs 14 residues. The CDR3 region has the DNA TGTGCCAGCAGCCCGCAGGTGGGCACAGATACGCAGTATTTT. Translated, it gives CASSPQVGTDTQYF.

The chain carries TRBV7-9 and TRBJ1-2; D is possibly TRBD1 (5 bases). Germline CDR1 reads SEHNR; CDR2 reads FQNEAQ (reference sequence). The CDR3 has 15 residues. V was trimmed by 0 bases and J by 6 bases, leaving 14 bases between them. CDR3 in DNA: TGTGCCAGCAGCTTAGCAGGGTCGGGACTCGATGGCTACACCTTC. Protein: CASSLAGSGLDGYTF. Full variable domain (remainder filled in from reference TRBV7-9 and TRBJ1-2): DTGVSQNPRHKITKRGQNVTFRCDPISEHNRLYWYRQTLGQGPEFLTYFQNEAQLEKSRLLSDRFSAERPKGSFSTLEIQRTEQGDSAMYLCASSLAGSGLDGYTFGSGTRLTVV.

This clonotype has a count of ten or more. CDR3 sequence: CASSQTSSTDTQYF. CDR3 nucleotide sequence: TGTGCCAGCAGCCAGACTAGTAGCACAGATACGCAGTATTTT. The J gene is TRBJ2-3, the V gene TRBV3-1; the D gene is possibly TRBD2 (6 bases). Germline V gene sequence: CDR1 LGHDT, CDR2 YNNKEL (reference sequence). The length of the CDR3 is 14 residues. Trimming left V 3 bases short and J 0 bases short, with 7 bases between.

This clonotype turned up a few times. J is TRBJ2-3 and V is TRBV18, with 10 positions matching TRBD2. CDR3 length: 17 residues. Germline V lookup: CDR1 KGHSH, CDR2 LQKENI. V lost 2 bases and J lost 1; bases outside the gene matches: 6. CDR3 in DNA: TGTGCCAGCTCACCAACCTATGGACTAGCGGGCACAGATACGCAGTATTTT. Translated: CASSPTYGLAGTDTQYF.

The rearrangement links TRBV6-5 to TRBJ2-3, with D tentatively TRBD1 or TRBD2 (5 bases each). The CDR3 extends over 14 amino acids. The germline V gene encodes CDR1 MNHEY and CDR2 SVGAGI. The V and J ends lost 2 bases and 3 bases respectively, with 9 bases between them. The CDR3 here is CASSYGDDTDTQYF. The DNA for the CDR3 is TGTGCCAGCAGTTACGGGGACGATACAGATACGCAGTATTTT.

This clonotype was counted ten times or more. The chain couples TRBV24-1 to TRBJ2-3; D gene uncertain. Per the germline V gene, CDR1 is KGHDR and CDR2 is SFDVKD. The CDR3 contains 11 residues. V lost 6 bases and J 2 bases, leaving 2 bases between the germline ends. The CDR3 loop reads CATSTTDTQYF. The DNA for the CDR3 is TGTGCCACCAGTACCACAGATACGCAGTATTTT.

The V and J genes are TRBV2 and TRBJ2-4; no clear D. Trimming left V 3 bases short and J 0 bases short, with 9 bases between. The CDR3 extends over 15 amino acids. Germline lookup yields CDR1 SNHLY and CDR2 FYNNEI. CDR3 coding DNA: TGTGCCAGCAGTGAGCTTGCCCTAGCCAAAAACATTCAGTACTTC. This encodes CASSELALAKNIQYF.

This clonotype was counted a few times. The genes are TRBV7-9 and TRBJ1-2; D ambiguous. V was trimmed by 5 bases and J by 4 bases, leaving 14 bases between them. This CDR3 contains 14 residues. Germline CDR1 SEHNR, CDR2 FQNEAQ (reference sequence). The CDR3 DNA reads as TGTGCCAGCAGCGATCGGACGGAGATCTATGGCTACACCTTC. This codes for CASSDRTEIYGYTF.

The rearrangement links TRBV11-2 to TRBJ1-1; D not resolved. The CDR3 extends over 13 amino acids. The V and J ends lost 3 bases and 3 bases respectively, with 8 bases between them. CDR1 and CDR2 (germline): SGHAT, FQNNGV. CDR3: CASSFLGYTEAFF. DNA of the CDR3: TGTGCCAGCAGCTTCTTGGGTTACACTGAAGCTTTCTTT.

The sample holds a few counts of this clonotype. This chain links TRBV30 with TRBJ2-1; D gene unclear. The CDR3 has 11 residues. CDR1 is GTSNPN and CDR2 is SVGIG in the germline V gene (reference sequence). The chain's CDR3 is CLAQTTRSKFF. The DNA for the CDR3 is TGTTTGGCCCAAACAACACGGTCGAAGTTCTTC.

The rearrangement uses TRBV4-3 and TRBJ1-1, with D perhaps matching TRBD1 (6 bases). Germline V gene sequence: CDR1 LGHNA, CDR2 YSLEER. V was shortened by 0 bases and J by 4 bases, with 12 bases between the two germline ends. The CDR3 extends over 15 amino acids. The CDR3 bases are TGCGCCAGCAGCCAAGATACAGGGTTAGTCACTGAAGCTTTCTTT. Its protein is CASSQDTGLVTEAFF.

The genes are TRBV30 and TRBJ2-1, with 7 positions matching TRBD1. V trimming: 5 bases; J trimming: 5 bases; junction bases outside the gene matches: 6. Germline assignment: CDR1 GTSNPN and CDR2 SVGIG (reference sequence). There are 13 residues in the CDR3. The CDR3 DNA follows: TGTGCCTGGGAGCCGGGACAGCACAATGAGCAGTTCTTC. Amino acid sequence: CAWEPGQHNEQFF.